Listed here is a single TCR beta chain. This receptor's antigen is unknown. Qualities for individual bases were not recorded, and no much larger clone is one base off. Via the germline V gene, CDR1 is KGHDR and CDR2 SFDVKD. Reading from cysteine to phenylalanine, the CDR3 counts 10 amino acids. The read is trimmed to its CDR3 DNA, 30 bases read in frame from base 1. Trimming removed 9 bases from V and 6 bases from J, leaving 6 bases between the germline ends. The data derive from a study of blood T cell repertoires in COVID-19 (TCRdb year 2020). Broadly, across the study: The collaborator samples originated in the United States, Italy and Spain and spanned the acute and convalescent phases of COVID-19. The material from the prospective study consisted of cDNA or gDNA derived from T cells, B-cell-depleted T cells, or PBMCs. Subjects who had been exposed to COVID-19, were actively infected with it, or had recovered from it provided the deeply sampled blood TCRbeta repertoires that made up the dataset. The repertoires were made available in a free public database intended to serve as a resource for research on the immune response to SARS-CoV-2. The samples were drawn from two sources: the first 160 participants of the ongoing ImmuneRACE study, and fewer than 1,500 subjects contributed by 6 global collaborators. The sample metadata nearly always contained a de-identified subject ID, COVID-19 status, age in years and sex. HLA class I and class II types, where available, came from metadata supplied by the sample provider rather than from assay-based typing.

Study-wide conclusions, independent of this receptor: The quantity of clinical and demographic metadata differed by source and by participant and was supplied without curation.

Each collaborating institution followed its own protocols to collect whole blood in K2EDTA tubes. For TCRbeta analysis, collaborators shipped samples in one of three forms: frozen whole blood, isolated PBMCs, or DNA extracted from either of those sample types. The immunoSEQ Assay, a bias-controlled multiplex PCR, was used to amplify TCRbeta CDR3 regions from genomic DNA. Per the source publication's procedure: The number of nucleated cells in each sample was estimated from the amplification of reference gene primers within the assay. To quantify the absolute abundance of each unique TCRbeta CDR3 rearrangement, sequence reads were collapsed and filtered. For each sample, productive Simpson clonality was calculated by taking the square root of Simpson's diversity index across productive rearrangements. In its TCRdb copy, this immuneACCESS table keeps in-frame sequences only and misses some clones. Where compared with another copy, unresolved V genes explain less than half of these, and the others have no known cause. V and J calls and clone size are as listed in that table; D and trimming were resolved from the DNA. Recorded for this sample are 110,000 or so clones; approximately 87% of them occurred a single time. 2% to 2.5% of the sample comes from the top ten.

The receptor was isolated from a woman aged 45-65 years with acute or convalescent COVID-19. The chain uses TRBV24-1 and TRBJ2-3, with the D gene uncertain. The sequenced sample was peripheral blood. DNA sequence: TGTGCCACCGAGGCGGATACGCAGTATTTT. Its product reads: CATEADTQYF.